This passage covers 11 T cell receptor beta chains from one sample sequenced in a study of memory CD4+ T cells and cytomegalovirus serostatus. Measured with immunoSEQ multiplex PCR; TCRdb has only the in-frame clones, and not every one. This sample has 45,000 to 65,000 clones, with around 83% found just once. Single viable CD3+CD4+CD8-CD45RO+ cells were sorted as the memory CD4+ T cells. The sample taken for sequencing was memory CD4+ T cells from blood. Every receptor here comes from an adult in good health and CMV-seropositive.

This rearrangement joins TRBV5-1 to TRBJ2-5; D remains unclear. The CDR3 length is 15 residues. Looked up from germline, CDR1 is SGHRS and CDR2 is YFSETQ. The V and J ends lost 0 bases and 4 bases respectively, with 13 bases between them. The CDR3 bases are TGCGCCAGCAGCTTGGATAACGTAGAGTCAGAGACCCAGTACTTC. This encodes CASSLDNVESETQYF.

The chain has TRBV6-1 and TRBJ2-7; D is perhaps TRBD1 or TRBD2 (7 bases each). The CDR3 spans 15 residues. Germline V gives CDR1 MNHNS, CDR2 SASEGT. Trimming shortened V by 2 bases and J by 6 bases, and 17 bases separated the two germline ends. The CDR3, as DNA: TGTGCCAGCAGTGAATGGGAGGGGGCGCGATCCGAGCAGTACTTC. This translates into CASSEWEGARSEQYF.

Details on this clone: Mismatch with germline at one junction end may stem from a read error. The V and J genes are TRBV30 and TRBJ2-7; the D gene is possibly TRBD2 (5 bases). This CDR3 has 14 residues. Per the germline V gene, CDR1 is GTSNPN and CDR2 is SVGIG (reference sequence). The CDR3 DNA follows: TGTGCCTGGAGTGAAACTAGGAATCTCTACGGGCAGTACTTC. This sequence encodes CAWSETRNLYGQYF.

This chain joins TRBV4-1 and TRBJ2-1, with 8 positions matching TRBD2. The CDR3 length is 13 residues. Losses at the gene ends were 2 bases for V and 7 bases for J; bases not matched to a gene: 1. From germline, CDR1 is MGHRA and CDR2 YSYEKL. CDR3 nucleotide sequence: TGCGCCAGCAGCCAAATAGCGGGGAATGAGCAGTTCTTC. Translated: CASSQIAGNEQFF.

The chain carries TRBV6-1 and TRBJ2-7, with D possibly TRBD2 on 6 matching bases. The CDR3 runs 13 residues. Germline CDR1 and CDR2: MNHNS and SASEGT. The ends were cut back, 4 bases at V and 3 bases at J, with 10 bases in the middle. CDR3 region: CASSGKGGYEQYF. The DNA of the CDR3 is TGTGCCAGCAGTGGGAAGGGAGGCTACGAGCAGTACTTC.

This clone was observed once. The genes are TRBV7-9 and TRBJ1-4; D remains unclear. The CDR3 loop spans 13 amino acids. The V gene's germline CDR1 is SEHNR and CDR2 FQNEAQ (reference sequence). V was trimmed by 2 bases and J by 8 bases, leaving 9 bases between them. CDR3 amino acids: CASSLKGGEKLFF. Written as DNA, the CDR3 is TGTGCCAGCAGCTTAAAGGGAGGCGAAAAACTGTTTTTT.

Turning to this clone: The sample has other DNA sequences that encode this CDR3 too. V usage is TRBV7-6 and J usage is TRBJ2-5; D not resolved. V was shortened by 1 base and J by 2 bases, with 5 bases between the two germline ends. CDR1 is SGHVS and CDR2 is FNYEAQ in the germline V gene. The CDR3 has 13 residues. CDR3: CASSLGRQETQYF. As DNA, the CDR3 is TGTGCCAGCAGCTTAGGGCGGCAAGAGACCCAGTACTTC.

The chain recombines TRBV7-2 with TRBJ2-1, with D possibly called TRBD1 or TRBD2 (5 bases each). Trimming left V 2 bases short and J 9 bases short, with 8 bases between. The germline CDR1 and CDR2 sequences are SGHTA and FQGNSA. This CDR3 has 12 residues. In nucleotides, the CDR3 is TGTGCCAGCAGCTTAACGGGGCTTGAGCAGTTCTTC. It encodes CASSLTGLEQFF.

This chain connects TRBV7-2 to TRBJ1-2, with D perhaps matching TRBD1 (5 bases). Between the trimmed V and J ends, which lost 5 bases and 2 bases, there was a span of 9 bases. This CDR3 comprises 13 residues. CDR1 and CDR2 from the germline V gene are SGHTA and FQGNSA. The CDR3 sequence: CASSPDRNYGYTF. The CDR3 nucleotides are TGTGCCAGCAGCCCCGACAGAAACTATGGCTACACCTTC.

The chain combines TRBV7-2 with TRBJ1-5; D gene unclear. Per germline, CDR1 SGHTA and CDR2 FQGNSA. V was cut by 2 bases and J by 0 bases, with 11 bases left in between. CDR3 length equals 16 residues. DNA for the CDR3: TGTGCCAGCAGCTTACGGGGTCCCCATAGCAATCAGCCCCAGCATTTT. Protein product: CASSLRGPHSNQPQHF.

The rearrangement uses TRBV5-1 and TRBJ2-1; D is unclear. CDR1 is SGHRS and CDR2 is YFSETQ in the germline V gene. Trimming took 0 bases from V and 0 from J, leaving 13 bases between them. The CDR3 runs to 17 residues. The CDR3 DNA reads TGCGCCAGCAGCTTGGAGGGCGGTACGAGCTCCTACAATGAGCAGTTCTTC. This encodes CASSLEGGTSSYNEQFF.